Listed below are T cell receptor beta chains from one sample, sequenced in a study of blood T cell repertoires in COVID-19. Sequencing was performed with immunoSEQ multiplex PCR; in TCRdb, only in-frame clones are kept and a portion is missing. This sample carries about 300,000 clones, 85% to 90% of them seen once, and the ten largest clones take 1.5% to 2%. Specimen: peripheral blood. The receptors here all came from a woman aged 25-40 years with COVID-19, enrolled during active disease. The CDR3 runs from the conserved cysteine through the conserved F or W. The order of the fields is CDR3 protein, CDR3 DNA, J gene, V gene, clone size, D gene. A D gene is named only where the DNA matches it firmly. Clone size is shown for a subset of rows, as once, few, many or a class of expanded clone.

CDR3 protein: CASSQEGLAGADTQYF
CDR3 DNA: TGCGCCAGCAGCCAAGAGGGACTAGCGGGGGCAGATACGCAGTATTTT
J gene: TRBJ2-3
V gene: TRBV4-1
clone size: NA
D gene: TRBD2

CDR3 protein: CASSQGQGYLSGNTIYF
CDR3 DNA: TGTGCCAGCAGCCAAGGACAGGGGTATCTTTCTGGAAACACCATATATTTT
J gene: TRBJ1-3
V gene: TRBV3-1/TRBV3-2
clone size: NA
D gene: TRBD1

CDR3 protein: CASSQDLRLAGLKNIQYF
CDR3 DNA: TGCGCCAGCAGCCAAGATTTGAGGCTAGCGGGTCTCAAAAACATTCAGTACTTC
J gene: TRBJ2-4
V gene: TRBV4-1
clone size: NA
D gene: TRBD2

CDR3 protein: CASSQGGADTQYF
CDR3 DNA: TGTGCCAGCAGCCAAGGGGGGGCAGATACGCAGTATTTT
J gene: TRBJ2-3
V gene: TRBV3-1/TRBV3-2
clone size: NA
D gene: NA

CDR3 protein: CASSLTSLSSYNEQFF
CDR3 DNA: TGTGCCAGCAGCTTAACCTCATTGAGCTCCTACAATGAGCAGTTCTTC
J gene: TRBJ2-1
V gene: TRBV7-2
clone size: NA
D gene: NA

CDR3 protein: CASSYGGWRSQYF
CDR3 DNA: TGTGCCAGCAGTTACGGGGGGTGGAGGTCCCAGTACTTC
J gene: TRBJ2-5
V gene: TRBV6-2/TRBV6-3
clone size: NA
D gene: NA

CDR3 protein: CASSLRGLNTEAFF
CDR3 DNA: TGTGCCAGCTCCCTCCGTGGCTTGAACACTGAAGCTTTCTTT
J gene: TRBJ1-1
V gene: TRBV18
clone size: NA
D gene: NA

CDR3 protein: CASSYPRQGGRWYYTF
CDR3 DNA: TGTGCCAGCAGTTACCCACGACAGGGAGGCCGATGGTACTACACCTTC
J gene: TRBJ1-2
V gene: TRBV6-2/TRBV6-3
clone size: NA
D gene: TRBD1

CDR3 protein: CASRGTLYNEQFF
CDR3 DNA: TGTGCCAGCAGAGGGACTCTCTACAATGAGCAGTTCTTC
J gene: TRBJ2-1
V gene: TRBV28
clone size: NA
D gene: NA

CDR3 protein: CASSKLAGGTDTQYF
CDR3 DNA: TGTGCCAGTAGTAAACTAGCGGGGGGTACAGATACGCAGTATTTT
J gene: TRBJ2-3
V gene: TRBV19
clone size: once
D gene: TRBD2

CDR3 protein: CASSSLSSGNYGYTF
CDR3 DNA: TGTGCCAGCAGTTCACTCTCTTCAGGAAACTATGGCTACACCTTC
J gene: TRBJ1-2
V gene: TRBV6-5
clone size: NA
D gene: NA

CDR3 protein: CASSFSGERTGELFF
CDR3 DNA: TGTGCCAGCAGTTTCAGCGGGGAACGCACCGGGGAGCTGTTTTTT
J gene: TRBJ2-2
V gene: TRBV27
clone size: NA
D gene: TRBD2

CDR3 protein: CASSPTRGGTTDTQYF
CDR3 DNA: TGTGCCAGCAGCCCTACTCGCGGGGGGACCACAGATACGCAGTATTTT
J gene: TRBJ2-3
V gene: TRBV7-8
clone size: NA
D gene: TRBD2

CDR3 protein: CATSRGGDSPLHF
CDR3 DNA: TGTGCCACCAGCAGAGGCGGGGATTCACCCCTCCACTTT
J gene: TRBJ1-6
V gene: TRBV15
clone size: few
D gene: NA

CDR3 protein: CASRRVLDTGELFF
CDR3 DNA: TGTGCCAGCCGTCGGGTATTGGACACCGGGGAGCTGTTTTTT
J gene: TRBJ2-2
V gene: TRBV27
clone size: NA
D gene: NA

CDR3 protein: CASSIDRDTEAFF
CDR3 DNA: TGTGCCAGTAGTATAGATCGGGACACTGAAGCTTTCTTT
J gene: TRBJ1-1
V gene: TRBV19
clone size: NA
D gene: NA

CDR3 protein: CASSMTGGDEKLFF
CDR3 DNA: TGTGCCAGCAGTATGACAGGGGGCGATGAAAAACTGTTTTTT
J gene: TRBJ1-4
V gene: TRBV2
clone size: NA
D gene: TRBD1

CDR3 protein: CASSLTGGANEKLFF
CDR3 DNA: TGTGCCAGCAGTCTAACAGGGGGGGCTAATGAAAAACTGTTTTTT
J gene: TRBJ1-4
V gene: TRBV6-5
clone size: NA
D gene: TRBD1

CDR3 protein: CASSLRGGGYGYTF
CDR3 DNA: TGTGCCAGCAGCTTACGGGGAGGGGGCTATGGCTACACCTTC
J gene: TRBJ1-2
V gene: TRBV2
clone size: NA
D gene: NA

CDR3 protein: CASSLLETEAFF
CDR3 DNA: TGTGCCAGCTCCTTACTGGAGACTGAAGCTTTCTTT
J gene: TRBJ1-1
V gene: TRBV18
clone size: NA
D gene: NA

CDR3 protein: CASSFGINQPQHF
CDR3 DNA: TGTGCCAGCAGCTTCGGGATAAATCAGCCCCAGCATTTT
J gene: TRBJ1-5
V gene: TRBV5-5
clone size: once
D gene: NA

CDR3 protein: CASSPPRDRGEKLFF
CDR3 DNA: TGTGCCAGCTCACCCCCTAGGGACAGGGGTGAAAAACTGTTTTTT
J gene: TRBJ1-4
V gene: TRBV18
clone size: NA
D gene: TRBD1

CDR3 protein: CASTPGQSNTEAFF
CDR3 DNA: TGTGCCAGCACCCCGGGACAGTCGAACACTGAAGCTTTCTTT
J gene: TRBJ1-1
V gene: TRBV28
clone size: NA
D gene: TRBD1

CDR3 protein: CASKTGYGNTIYF
CDR3 DNA: TGTGCCAGCAAGACAGGGTACGGAAACACCATATATTTT
J gene: TRBJ1-3
V gene: TRBV7-9
clone size: few
D gene: TRBD1

CDR3 protein: CASSPENRGNEKLFF
CDR3 DNA: TGTGCCAGCAGCCCAGAAAACAGGGGGAATGAAAAACTGTTTTTT
J gene: TRBJ1-4
V gene: TRBV3-1/TRBV3-2
clone size: NA
D gene: TRBD1

CDR3 protein: CASSPLGGGGLETQYF
CDR3 DNA: TGTGCCAGCAGCCCCCTGGGTGGGGGGGGGCTAGAGACCCAGTACTTC
J gene: TRBJ2-5
V gene: TRBV4-2
clone size: NA
D gene: NA

CDR3 protein: CASSPTGSSPYGYTF
CDR3 DNA: TGTGCCAGCAGTCCCACAGGGAGCTCGCCCTATGGCTACACCTTC
J gene: TRBJ1-2
V gene: TRBV2
clone size: NA
D gene: NA

CDR3 protein: CASSPQTENTGELFF
CDR3 DNA: TGTGCCAGCTCACCTCAGACTGAGAACACCGGGGAGCTGTTTTTT
J gene: TRBJ2-2
V gene: TRBV18
clone size: NA
D gene: NA

CDR3 protein: CASSWQGGNYGYTF
CDR3 DNA: TGTGCCAGTAGTTGGCAGGGGGGTAACTATGGCTACACCTTC
J gene: TRBJ1-2
V gene: TRBV19
clone size: NA
D gene: TRBD1

CDR3 protein: CASSLSGGGVGAFF
CDR3 DNA: TGTGCCAGCAGCTTATCCGGCGGGGGAGTGGGAGCTTTCTTT
J gene: TRBJ1-1
V gene: TRBV7-9
clone size: NA
D gene: NA

CDR3 protein: CASSLGTALNSPLHF
CDR3 DNA: TGCGCCAGCAGCTTGGGGACAGCATTAAATTCACCCCTCCACTTT
J gene: TRBJ1-6
V gene: TRBV5-1
clone size: NA
D gene: NA

CDR3 protein: CASSFGGNTEAFF
CDR3 DNA: TGTGCCAGCAGCTTTGGCGGGAACACTGAAGCTTTCTTT
J gene: TRBJ1-1
V gene: TRBV7-9
clone size: NA
D gene: NA

CDR3 protein: CASSSRGNTEAFF
CDR3 DNA: TGTGCCAGCAGCTCCAGGGGTAACACTGAAGCTTTCTTT
J gene: TRBJ1-1
V gene: TRBV7-2
clone size: NA
D gene: NA

CDR3 protein: CASSFFAGGKDTEAFF
CDR3 DNA: TGTGCCAGCAGCTTCTTTGCAGGGGGCAAGGACACTGAAGCTTTCTTT
J gene: TRBJ1-1
V gene: TRBV7-6
clone size: NA
D gene: TRBD1

CDR3 protein: CASSASYYVMNTEAFF
CDR3 DNA: TGTGCCAGCAGTGCTAGCTATTACGTCATGAACACTGAAGCTTTCTTT
J gene: TRBJ1-1
V gene: TRBV6-2/TRBV6-3
clone size: NA
D gene: NA

CDR3 protein: CASNGPGGNYGYTF
CDR3 DNA: TGTGCCAGCAATGGACCGGGGGGAAACTATGGCTACACCTTC
J gene: TRBJ1-2
V gene: TRBV2
clone size: once
D gene: NA

CDR3 protein: CASSPGTGVAETQYF
CDR3 DNA: TGTGCCAGCAGCCCCGGGACAGGGGTTGCAGAGACCCAGTACTTC
J gene: TRBJ2-5
V gene: TRBV7-9
clone size: NA
D gene: TRBD1

CDR3 protein: CATSIMGDRNYGYTF
CDR3 DNA: TGTGCCACCAGCATTATGGGAGACCGTAACTATGGCTACACCTTC
J gene: TRBJ1-2
V gene: TRBV15
clone size: once
D gene: NA

CDR3 protein: CASSEYEGFQPQHF
CDR3 DNA: TGTGCCAGCAGTGAATATGAGGGTTTTCAGCCCCAGCATTTT
J gene: TRBJ1-5
V gene: TRBV25-1
clone size: NA
D gene: NA

CDR3 protein: CASSTGRGGTDTQYF
CDR3 DNA: TGTGCCAGCAGCACAGGGCGGGGGGGCACAGATACGCAGTATTTT
J gene: TRBJ2-3
V gene: TRBV9
clone size: once
D gene: TRBD2

CDR3 protein: CASSSQGTYGNTIYF
CDR3 DNA: TGTGCCAGCAGTTCACAGGGGACGTACGGAAACACCATATATTTT
J gene: TRBJ1-3
V gene: TRBV6-5
clone size: once
D gene: TRBD1

CDR3 protein: CASSSRGTTAGELFF
CDR3 DNA: TGTGCCAGCAGCTCCCGAGGGACTACAGCCGGGGAGCTGTTTTTT
J gene: TRBJ2-2
V gene: TRBV7-6
clone size: NA
D gene: TRBD2

CDR3 protein: CASSSNWGIGAYEQYF
CDR3 DNA: TGTGCCAGCAGCTCTAATTGGGGCATAGGTGCCTACGAGCAGTACTTC
J gene: TRBJ2-7
V gene: TRBV7-8
clone size: NA
D gene: NA

CDR3 protein: CASSRDRVSDTQYF
CDR3 DNA: TGTGCCAGCAGTAGAGACAGGGTTAGCGATACGCAGTATTTT
J gene: TRBJ2-3
V gene: TRBV6-5
clone size: NA
D gene: TRBD1

CDR3 protein: CASSGQYEKLFF
CDR3 DNA: TGTGCCAGCAGCGGACAGTATGAAAAACTGTTTTTT
J gene: TRBJ1-4
V gene: TRBV28
clone size: NA
D gene: NA

CDR3 protein: CASSFPVGPTLNRDFSNQPQHF
CDR3 DNA: TGTGCCAGCAGTTTTCCGGTGGGACCTACACTGAACAGGGATTTTAGCAATCAGCCCCAGCATTTT
J gene: TRBJ1-5
V gene: TRBV28
clone size: NA
D gene: NA

CDR3 protein: CASSYVGTSSQETQYF
CDR3 DNA: TGTGCCAGCAGTTATGTGGGGACTAGCTCTCAAGAGACCCAGTACTTC
J gene: TRBJ2-5
V gene: TRBV6-5
clone size: NA
D gene: TRBD2

CDR3 protein: CASSLRAYDGYTF
CDR3 DNA: TGTGCCAGCAGCCTGAGGGCGTACGATGGCTACACCTTC
J gene: TRBJ1-2
V gene: TRBV3-1/TRBV3-2
clone size: NA
D gene: NA